A selection of T cell receptor beta chains follows, all from one sample in a study of pediatric ulcerative colitis. The repertoire was sequenced with immunoSEQ multiplex PCR; TCRdb's copy has only in-frame clones and lacks some. Among approximately 32,000 clones listed, roughly four fifths were seen once. What was sequenced was blood. Receptors originate from a boy aged 5-17 years with severe ulcerative colitis. Each CDR3 is given with its conserved first and last residue. D genes are given only for firm matches. Some rows have no size entry. The others give once, few or many, or a class for an expanded clone.

V gene: TRBV5-4; D gene: -; clone size: few; J gene: TRBJ1-5; CDR3 protein: CASSPIQPQHF; CDR3 DNA: TGTGCCAGCAGCCCAATCCAGCCCCAGCATTTT
V gene: TRBV7-9; D gene: TRBD2; clone size: -; J gene: TRBJ2-7; CDR3 protein: CASSLNQGEGEQYF; CDR3 DNA: TGTGCCAGCAGCCTTAACCAAGGGGAGGGCGAGCAGTACTTC
V gene: TRBV7-6; D gene: TRBD2; clone size: -; J gene: TRBJ2-1; CDR3 protein: CASSLASGGSNEQFF; CDR3 DNA: TGTGCCAGCAGCTTAGCTAGCGGGGGGTCGAATGAGCAGTTCTTC
V gene: TRBV7-9; D gene: -; clone size: -; J gene: TRBJ2-7; CDR3 protein: CASSGGQTYEQYF; CDR3 DNA: TGTGCCAGCAGCGGTGGACAGACCTACGAGCAGTACTTC
V gene: TRBV5-1; D gene: TRBD1; clone size: -; J gene: TRBJ1-3; CDR3 protein: CASSLSRTGSGYTIYF; CDR3 DNA: TGCGCCAGCAGCTTGAGTCGGACAGGCTCTGGTTACACCATATATTTT
V gene: TRBV2; D gene: TRBD2; clone size: -; J gene: TRBJ2-2; CDR3 protein: CASRQTSGNTGELFF; CDR3 DNA: TGTGCCAGCAGACAGACTAGCGGCAACACCGGGGAGCTGTTTTTT
V gene: TRBV6-1; D gene: TRBD1; clone size: -; J gene: TRBJ1-1; CDR3 protein: CASSDRTGGVTEAFF; CDR3 DNA: TGTGCCAGCAGTGATAGGACAGGGGGTGTTACTGAAGCTTTCTTT
V gene: TRBV2; D gene: -; clone size: -; J gene: TRBJ1-3; CDR3 protein: CASSDTGLGNTIYF; CDR3 DNA: TGTGCCAGCAGTGATACAGGGTTAGGAAACACCATATATTTT
V gene: TRBV5-1; D gene: -; clone size: once; J gene: TRBJ1-2; CDR3 protein: CASRGTGTALPRF; CDR3 DNA: TGCGCCAGCAGGGGGACCGGGACCGCGCTGCCTCGGTTC
V gene: TRBV27; D gene: -; clone size: -; J gene: TRBJ1-5; CDR3 protein: CASSFLDTNQPQHF; CDR3 DNA: TGTGCCAGCAGTTTTCTGGATACCAATCAGCCCCAGCATTTT
V gene: TRBV9; D gene: TRBD1; clone size: -; J gene: TRBJ1-1; CDR3 protein: CASSVSQGDGKNTEAFF; CDR3 DNA: TGTGCCAGCAGCGTAAGCCAGGGGGATGGAAAGAACACTGAAGCTTTCTTT
V gene: TRBV11-2; D gene: -; clone size: -; J gene: TRBJ2-3; CDR3 protein: CASSFGAGDTQYF; CDR3 DNA: TGTGCCAGCAGCTTCGGGGCAGGGGATACGCAGTATTTT
V gene: TRBV13; D gene: -; clone size: -; J gene: TRBJ2-4; CDR3 protein: CASSQGWGAKNIQYF; CDR3 DNA: TGTGCCAGCAGCCAAGGATGGGGGGCCAAAAACATTCAGTACTTC
V gene: TRBV2; D gene: -; clone size: -; J gene: TRBJ2-7; CDR3 protein: CASSMGPLEQYF; CDR3 DNA: TGTGCCAGCAGTATGGGACCCCTCGAGCAGTACTTC
V gene: TRBV28; D gene: -; clone size: once; J gene: TRBJ1-2; CDR3 protein: CASQSNYGYTF; CDR3 DNA: TGTGCCAGCCAGTCAAACTATGGCTACACCTTC
V gene: TRBV2; D gene: -; clone size: -; J gene: TRBJ2-1; CDR3 protein: CASSEQSPRKRTTYNEQFF; CDR3 DNA: TGTGCCAGCAGCGAACAGTCCCCCCGGAAGCGTACTACCTACAATGAGCAGTTCTTC
V gene: TRBV29-1; D gene: -; clone size: -; J gene: TRBJ2-5; CDR3 protein: CSSRALLRETQYF; CDR3 DNA: TGCAGCTCTCGGGCCCTACTCAGGGAGACCCAGTACTTC
V gene: TRBV18; D gene: TRBD2; clone size: -; J gene: TRBJ2-1; CDR3 protein: CASSPLGGTSYNEQFF; CDR3 DNA: TGTGCCAGCTCACCACTAGGGGGGACTAGCTACAATGAGCAGTTCTTC
V gene: TRBV10-3; D gene: -; clone size: -; J gene: TRBJ2-7; CDR3 protein: CAIRAGLYNEQYF; CDR3 DNA: TGTGCCATCAGGGCGGGACTGTACAACGAGCAGTACTTC
V gene: TRBV5-1; D gene: -; clone size: -; J gene: TRBJ2-4; CDR3 protein: CASSPEAGGSNIQYF; CDR3 DNA: TGCGCCAGCAGCCCCGAGGCTGGAGGATCAAACATTCAGTACTTC
V gene: TRBV28; D gene: -; clone size: -; J gene: TRBJ2-5; CDR3 protein: CASSTARLETQYF; CDR3 DNA: TGTGCCAGCAGTACAGCCAGGTTGGAGACCCAGTACTTC
V gene: TRBV29-1; D gene: TRBD1; clone size: -; J gene: TRBJ2-5; CDR3 protein: CSVRKDRGHQETQYF; CDR3 DNA: TGCAGCGTTAGGAAGGACAGGGGGCATCAAGAGACCCAGTACTTC
V gene: TRBV5-1; D gene: -; clone size: few; J gene: TRBJ1-1; CDR3 protein: CASSFPDTLNTEAFF; CDR3 DNA: TGCGCCAGCAGCTTCCCGGACACACTGAACACTGAAGCTTTCTTT
V gene: TRBV2; D gene: -; clone size: -; J gene: TRBJ2-1; CDR3 protein: CAREGEGSRNEQFF; CDR3 DNA: TGTGCCAGGGAGGGGGAGGGGTCCCGCAATGAGCAGTTCTTC
V gene: TRBV7-2; D gene: -; clone size: -; J gene: TRBJ1-2; CDR3 protein: CASSAREGRIHYGYTF; CDR3 DNA: TGTGCCAGCAGCGCGAGGGAGGGACGGATCCACTATGGCTACACCTTC
V gene: TRBV7-3; D gene: TRBD1; clone size: -; J gene: TRBJ2-7; CDR3 protein: CASSLVQGGEQYF; CDR3 DNA: TGTGCCAGCAGCTTAGTACAGGGGGGCGAGCAGTACTTC
V gene: TRBV10-2; D gene: -; clone size: -; J gene: TRBJ2-2; CDR3 protein: CASRESSNTGELFF; CDR3 DNA: TGCGCCAGCAGGGAATCATCGAACACCGGGGAGCTGTTTTTT
V gene: TRBV19; D gene: TRBD1; clone size: -; J gene: TRBJ1-6; CDR3 protein: CASSIVGTGIYSPLHF; CDR3 DNA: TGTGCCAGTAGTATAGTTGGGACAGGGATATATTCACCCCTCCACTTT
V gene: TRBV6-6; D gene: TRBD1; clone size: -; J gene: TRBJ1-1; CDR3 protein: CASSPDRTGGHDEAFF; CDR3 DNA: TGTGCCAGCAGTCCCGATCGAACAGGGGGCCATGACGAAGCTTTCTTT
V gene: TRBV6-5; D gene: -; clone size: -; J gene: TRBJ2-1; CDR3 protein: CASSYGLSSYNEQFF; CDR3 DNA: TGTGCCAGCAGTTACGGGTTGAGCTCCTACAATGAGCAGTTCTTC
V gene: TRBV5-4; D gene: -; clone size: -; J gene: TRBJ1-2; CDR3 protein: CASSPGGTDYGYTF; CDR3 DNA: TGTGCCAGCAGCCCGGGAGGAACCGACTATGGCTACACCTTC
V gene: TRBV13; D gene: TRBD2; clone size: -; J gene: TRBJ2-1; CDR3 protein: CASSPRSGKHEQFF; CDR3 DNA: TGTGCCAGCAGCCCGCGGAGCGGGAAACATGAGCAGTTCTTC
V gene: TRBV30; D gene: -; clone size: -; J gene: TRBJ1-2; CDR3 protein: CAWAPHGNYGYTF; CDR3 DNA: TGTGCCTGGGCCCCCCACGGAAACTATGGCTACACCTTC
V gene: TRBV7-9; D gene: -; clone size: -; J gene: TRBJ2-5; CDR3 protein: CASSLVGGGSETQYF; CDR3 DNA: TGTGCCAGCAGCTTAGTTGGCGGGGGCTCGGAGACCCAGTACTTC
V gene: TRBV11-2; D gene: -; clone size: -; J gene: TRBJ1-2; CDR3 protein: CASSLEAHHYGYTF; CDR3 DNA: TGTGCCAGCAGCTTAGAGGCACACCACTATGGCTACACCTTC
V gene: TRBV7-9; D gene: TRBD1; clone size: few; J gene: TRBJ1-2; CDR3 protein: CASSLTGDYGYTF; CDR3 DNA: TGTGCCAGCAGCTTAACAGGGGACTATGGCTACACCTTC
V gene: TRBV13; D gene: -; clone size: few; J gene: TRBJ2-5; CDR3 protein: CASSSGWVPETQYF; CDR3 DNA: TGTGCCAGCAGCTCCGGTTGGGTCCCAGAGACCCAGTACTTC
V gene: TRBV5-1; D gene: TRBD2; clone size: -; J gene: TRBJ2-1; CDR3 protein: CASSWTSGGTNEQFF; CDR3 DNA: TGCGCCAGCAGCTGGACTAGCGGGGGTACCAATGAGCAGTTCTTC
V gene: TRBV19; D gene: TRBD2; clone size: -; J gene: TRBJ2-3; CDR3 protein: CASRHGRGTDTQYF; CDR3 DNA: TGTGCCAGTAGGCACGGGAGGGGCACAGATACGCAGTATTTT
V gene: TRBV25-1; D gene: -; clone size: -; J gene: TRBJ2-5; CDR3 protein: CASSAGRRGQETQYF; CDR3 DNA: TGTGCCAGCAGTGCCGGCCGGCGCGGACAAGAGACCCAGTACTTC
V gene: TRBV19; D gene: TRBD1; clone size: -; J gene: TRBJ1-1; CDR3 protein: CASSGNRGVTEAFF; CDR3 DNA: TGTGCCAGTAGTGGGAACAGGGGGGTCACTGAAGCTTTCTTT
V gene: TRBV7-9; D gene: -; clone size: -; J gene: TRBJ1-4; CDR3 protein: CASSWDGPTNEKLFF; CDR3 DNA: TGTGCCAGCAGTTGGGACGGCCCAACTAATGAAAAACTGTTTTTT
V gene: TRBV7-2; D gene: -; clone size: once; J gene: TRBJ2-1; CDR3 protein: CASSLQGGSYNEQFF; CDR3 DNA: TGTGCCAGCAGCTTACAGGGAGGCTCCTACAATGAGCAGTTCTTC
V gene: TRBV4-1; D gene: -; clone size: -; J gene: TRBJ2-2; CDR3 protein: CASSLSPAMNTGELFF; CDR3 DNA: TGCGCCAGCAGCCTATCCCCAGCGATGAACACCGGGGAGCTGTTTTTT
V gene: TRBV6-4; D gene: -; clone size: -; J gene: TRBJ2-1; CDR3 protein: CASSDFGGARYNEQFF; CDR3 DNA: TGTGCCAGCAGTGACTTTGGGGGGGCCCGTTACAATGAGCAGTTCTTC
V gene: TRBV19; D gene: TRBD2; clone size: -; J gene: TRBJ2-1; CDR3 protein: CASSMTGGSYNEQFF; CDR3 DNA: TGTGCCAGTAGTATGACCGGGGGGTCCTACAATGAGCAGTTCTTC
V gene: TRBV7-9; D gene: -; clone size: few; J gene: TRBJ1-3; CDR3 protein: CASSWYRASGNTIYF; CDR3 DNA: TGTGCCAGCAGCTGGTACAGGGCCTCTGGAAACACCATATATTTT
V gene: TRBV18; D gene: -; clone size: -; J gene: TRBJ1-5; CDR3 protein: CASSPWEAQPQHF; CDR3 DNA: TGTGCCAGCTCACCCTGGGAGGCTCAGCCCCAGCATTTT
V gene: TRBV11-1; D gene: -; clone size: once; J gene: TRBJ2-1; CDR3 protein: CASSQSGQQFF; CDR3 DNA: TGTGCCAGCAGCCAATCGGGACAGCAGTTCTTC
V gene: TRBV18; D gene: -; clone size: -; J gene: TRBJ1-2; CDR3 protein: CASSPPGVTYGYTF; CDR3 DNA: TGTGCCAGCTCACCACCAGGGGTTACTTATGGCTACACCTTC
V gene: TRBV5-1; D gene: -; clone size: -; J gene: TRBJ2-3; CDR3 protein: CASSLASEGDTQYF; CDR3 DNA: TGCGCCAGCAGCTTGGCCTCGGAAGGGGATACGCAGTATTTT
V gene: TRBV2; D gene: TRBD1; clone size: few; J gene: TRBJ1-5; CDR3 protein: CASRAGTDSNQPQHF; CDR3 DNA: TGTGCCAGCAGGGCCGGGACAGATAGCAATCAGCCCCAGCATTTT
V gene: TRBV19; D gene: -; clone size: -; J gene: TRBJ1-2; CDR3 protein: CASSIDPGSYGYTF; CDR3 DNA: TGTGCCAGTAGTATCGATCCGGGATCCTATGGCTACACCTTC
V gene: TRBV7-2; D gene: -; clone size: few; J gene: TRBJ1-5; CDR3 protein: CASSKEVNQPQHF; CDR3 DNA: TGTGCCAGCAGCAAAGAAGTAAATCAGCCCCAGCATTTT